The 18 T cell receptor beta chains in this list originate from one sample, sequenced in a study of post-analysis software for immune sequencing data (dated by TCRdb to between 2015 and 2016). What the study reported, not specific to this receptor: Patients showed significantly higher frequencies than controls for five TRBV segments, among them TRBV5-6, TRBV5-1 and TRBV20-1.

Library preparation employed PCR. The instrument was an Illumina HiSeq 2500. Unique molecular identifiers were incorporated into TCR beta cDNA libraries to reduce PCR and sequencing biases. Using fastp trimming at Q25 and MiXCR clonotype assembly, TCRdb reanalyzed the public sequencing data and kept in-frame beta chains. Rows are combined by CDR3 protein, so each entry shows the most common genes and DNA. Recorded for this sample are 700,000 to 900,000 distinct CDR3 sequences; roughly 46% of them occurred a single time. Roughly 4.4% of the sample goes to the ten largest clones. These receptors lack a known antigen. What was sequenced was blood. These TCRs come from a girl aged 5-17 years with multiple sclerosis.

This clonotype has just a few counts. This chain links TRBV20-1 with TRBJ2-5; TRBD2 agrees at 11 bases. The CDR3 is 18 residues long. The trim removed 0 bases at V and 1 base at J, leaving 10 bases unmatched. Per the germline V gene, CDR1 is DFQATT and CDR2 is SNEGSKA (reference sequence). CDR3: CSARDFRDSGRGQETQYF. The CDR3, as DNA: TGCAGTGCTAGAGATTTTAGGGATAGCGGGAGGGGCCAAGAGACCCAGTACTTC.

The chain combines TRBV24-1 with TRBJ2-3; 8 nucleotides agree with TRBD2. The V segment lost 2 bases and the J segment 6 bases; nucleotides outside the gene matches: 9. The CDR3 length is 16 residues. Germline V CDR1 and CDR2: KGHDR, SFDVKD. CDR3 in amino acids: CATSDSQSGSLDTQYF. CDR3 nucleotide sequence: TGTGCCACCAGTGATTCCCAGAGCGGGAGTCTCGATACGCAGTATTTT.

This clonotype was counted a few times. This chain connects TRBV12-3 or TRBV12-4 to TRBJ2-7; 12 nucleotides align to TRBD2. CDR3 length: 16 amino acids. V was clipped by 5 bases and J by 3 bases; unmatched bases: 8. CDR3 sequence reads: CASSPGTSGYHYEQYF. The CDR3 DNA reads TGTGCCAGCAGTCCCGGGACTAGCGGGTACCACTACGAGCAGTACTTC.

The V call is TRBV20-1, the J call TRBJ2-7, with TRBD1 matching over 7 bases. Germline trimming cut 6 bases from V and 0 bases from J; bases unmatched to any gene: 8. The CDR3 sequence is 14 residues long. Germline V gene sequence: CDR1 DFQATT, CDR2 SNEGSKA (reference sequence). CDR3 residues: CSARDSQSSYEQYF. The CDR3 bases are TGCAGTGCAAGGGACAGTCAGAGCTCCTACGAGCAGTACTTC.

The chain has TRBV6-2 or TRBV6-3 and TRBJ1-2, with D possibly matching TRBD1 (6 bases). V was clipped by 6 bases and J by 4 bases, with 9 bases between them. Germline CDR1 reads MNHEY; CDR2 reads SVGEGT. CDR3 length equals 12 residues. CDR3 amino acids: CASRQGAYGYTF. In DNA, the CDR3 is TGTGCCAGCAGACAGGGTGCCTATGGCTACACCTTC.

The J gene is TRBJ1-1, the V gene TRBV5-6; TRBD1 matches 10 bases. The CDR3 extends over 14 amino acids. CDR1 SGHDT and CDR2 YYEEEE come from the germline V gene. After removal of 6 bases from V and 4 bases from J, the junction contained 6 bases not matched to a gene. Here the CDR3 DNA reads TGTGCCAGCACCTGTCGGACAGGGGGCACTGAAGCTTTCTTT. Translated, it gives CASTCRTGGTEAFF.

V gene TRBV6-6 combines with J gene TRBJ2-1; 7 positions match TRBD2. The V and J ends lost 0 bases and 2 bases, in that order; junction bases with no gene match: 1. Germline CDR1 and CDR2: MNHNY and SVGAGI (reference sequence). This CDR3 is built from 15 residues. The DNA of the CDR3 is TGTGCCAGCAGTTACTCTGCGGGAGCCTACAATGAGCAGTTCTTC. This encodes CASSYSAGAYNEQFF.

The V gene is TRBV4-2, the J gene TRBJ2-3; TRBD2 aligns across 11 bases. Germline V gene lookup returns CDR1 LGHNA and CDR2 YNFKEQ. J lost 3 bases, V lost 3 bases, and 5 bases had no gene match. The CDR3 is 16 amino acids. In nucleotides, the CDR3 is TGTGCCAGCAGCCAGAGGGCTAGCGGGAGGACAGATACGCAGTATTTT. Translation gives CASSQRASGRTDTQYF.

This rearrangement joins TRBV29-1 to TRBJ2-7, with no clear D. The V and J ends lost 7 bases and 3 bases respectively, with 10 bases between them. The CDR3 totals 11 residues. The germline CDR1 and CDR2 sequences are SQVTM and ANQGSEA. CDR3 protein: CSARTDYEQYF. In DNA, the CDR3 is TGCAGCGCCCGGACGGACTACGAGCAGTACTTC.

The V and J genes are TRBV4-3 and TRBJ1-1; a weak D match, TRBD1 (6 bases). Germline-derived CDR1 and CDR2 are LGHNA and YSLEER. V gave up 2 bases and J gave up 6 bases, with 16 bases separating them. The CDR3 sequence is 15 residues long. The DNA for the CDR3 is TGCGCCAGCAGCCAACACGTAGGGGGTAGCGCTGAAGCTTTCTTT. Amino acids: CASSQHVGGSAEAFF.

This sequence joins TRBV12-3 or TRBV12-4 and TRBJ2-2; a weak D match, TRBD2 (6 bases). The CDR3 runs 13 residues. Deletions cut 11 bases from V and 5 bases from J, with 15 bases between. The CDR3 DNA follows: TGTGCCGGTAGGAGGGCAGGGACCGGGGAGCTGTTTTTT. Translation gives CAGRRAGTGELFF.

The CDR3 is CASSPKPLAGSSYEQYF. The DNA of the CDR3 is TGTGCCAGCAGTCCGAAACCGCTAGCGGGAAGCTCCTACGAGCAGTACTTC. The chain is built from TRBV27 and TRBJ2-7, with 9 bases identical to TRBD2. V shed 5 bases, J shed 0 bases, and the junction held 11 bases outside the gene matches. Germline V gene sequence: CDR1 MNHEY, CDR2 SMNVEV (reference sequence). The CDR3 spans 17 residues.

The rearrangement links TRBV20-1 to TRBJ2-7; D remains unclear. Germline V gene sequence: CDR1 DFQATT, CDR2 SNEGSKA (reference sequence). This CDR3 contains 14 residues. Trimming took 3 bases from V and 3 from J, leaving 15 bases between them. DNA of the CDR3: TGCAGTGCTAGGGTCCCTCCCGGTTACTACGAGCAGTACTTC. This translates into CSARVPPGYYEQYF.

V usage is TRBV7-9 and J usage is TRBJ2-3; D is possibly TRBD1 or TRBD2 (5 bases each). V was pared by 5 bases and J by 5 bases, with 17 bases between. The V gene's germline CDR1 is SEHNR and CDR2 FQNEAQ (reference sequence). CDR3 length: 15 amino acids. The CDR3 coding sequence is TGTGCCAGCAGCCCGGCCGGGGCTGGGGGAGATACGCAGTATTTT. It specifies CASSPAGAGGDTQYF.

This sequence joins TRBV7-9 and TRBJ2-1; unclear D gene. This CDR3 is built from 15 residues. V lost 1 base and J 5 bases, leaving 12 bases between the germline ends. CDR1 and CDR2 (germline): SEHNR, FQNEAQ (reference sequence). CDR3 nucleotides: TGTGCCAGCAGCTTAGAGGGCAGCGCAGACAATGAGCAGTTCTTC. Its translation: CASSLEGSADNEQFF. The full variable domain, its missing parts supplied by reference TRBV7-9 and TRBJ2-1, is DTGVSQNPRHKITKRGQNVTFRCDPISEHNRLYWYRQTLGQGPEFLTYFQNEAQLEKSRLLSDRFSAERPKGSFSTLEIQRTEQGDSAMYLCASSLEGSADNEQFFGPGTRLTVL.

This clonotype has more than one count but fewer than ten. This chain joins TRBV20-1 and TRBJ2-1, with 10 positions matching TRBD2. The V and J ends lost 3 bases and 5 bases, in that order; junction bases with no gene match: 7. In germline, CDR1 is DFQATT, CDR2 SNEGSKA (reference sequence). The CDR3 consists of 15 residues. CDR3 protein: CSASEPLAGNNEQFF. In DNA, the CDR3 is TGCAGTGCTAGCGAACCACTAGCGGGGAACAATGAGCAGTTCTTC.

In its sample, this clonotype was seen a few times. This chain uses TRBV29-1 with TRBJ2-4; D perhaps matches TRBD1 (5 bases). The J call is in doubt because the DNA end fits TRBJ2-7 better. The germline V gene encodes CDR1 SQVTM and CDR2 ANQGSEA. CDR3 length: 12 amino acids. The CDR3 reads CSVDAGLNEQYF. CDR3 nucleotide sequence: TGCAGCGTTGACGCAGGGCTCAACGAGCAGTACTTC.

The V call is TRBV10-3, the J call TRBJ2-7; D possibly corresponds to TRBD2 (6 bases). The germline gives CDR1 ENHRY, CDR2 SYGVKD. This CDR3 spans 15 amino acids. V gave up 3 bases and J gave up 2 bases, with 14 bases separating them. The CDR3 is CAISERLAKTYEQYF. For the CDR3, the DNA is TGTGCCATCAGTGAAAGGCTAGCGAAGACCTACGAGCAGTACTTC.